The next 4 T cell receptor beta chains were all read from a single sample in a study of pediatric ulcerative colitis. During colonoscopy, one to two rectal pinch biopsies were collected. Some clones are missing from TCRdb's copy, which holds only in-frame ones; the method was immunoSEQ multiplex PCR. The sample records around 16,000 clones, approximately 80% being singletons. The sequenced sample was gut tissue. Receptors originate from a boy younger than 18 who was a control in a study of pediatric ulcerative colitis.

The CDR3 loop is CASSSGHPYQETQYF. The CDR3 DNA reads as TGTGCCAGCAGCTCCGGGCACCCGTACCAAGAGACCCAGTACTTC. This rearrangement joins TRBV11-3 to TRBJ2-5; unclear D gene. With 4 bases removed from V and 0 bases from J, the gap between germline ends came to 12 bases. In germline, CDR1 is SGHNT, CDR2 YENEEA. The CDR3 has 15 residues.

This rearrangement joins TRBV2 to TRBJ2-5; D gene ambiguous. The CDR3 runs 12 residues. CDR1 SNHLY and CDR2 FYNNEI come from the germline V gene. V was shortened by 6 bases and J by 5 bases, with 10 bases between the two germline ends. CDR3 coding DNA: TGTGCCAGCAGAAACACGGCCGAGACCCAGTACTTC. Translating gives CASRNTAETQYF.

The chain recombines TRBV6-4 with TRBJ2-2; 8 positions match TRBD2. The ends lost 2 bases at V and 4 bases at J; junction bases unmatched: 6. This CDR3 is 16 amino acids long. CDR1 is MRHNA, CDR2 SNTAGT, per germline. CDR3 nucleotide sequence: TGTGCCAGCAGTGACGACGGGGGGGCTGGCACCGGGGAGCTGTTTTTT. This gives the protein CASSDDGGAGTGELFF.

This clone appeared a few times. The J gene is TRBJ1-1, the V gene TRBV2, with no clear D. Germline CDR1 reads SNHLY; CDR2 reads FYNNEI. This CDR3 region has 13 residues. Trimming removed 1 base from V and 2 bases from J, with 5 bases in between. CDR3 nucleotide sequence: TGTGCCAGCAGTGAAGACGGTAACACTGAAGCTTTCTTT. Protein: CASSEDGNTEAFF.